This entry features one TCR beta chain sequence. These data belong to a study of early T cells in non-severe SARS-CoV-2 infection. The TCR library protocol was used to attach unique molecular identifiers. These identifiers were attached to individual cDNA molecules. Each CDR3 protein is one row after TCRdb ran MiXCR on the 5' RACE reads. Of 40,000 to 45,000 distinct CDR3 sequences in the sample, 12% were seen once. This clonotype was sampled from an adult who was a healthcare worker with PCR-confirmed SARS-CoV-2 infection or an uninfected control (not recorded which). The sample taken for sequencing was whole blood.

The CDR3 nucleotides read TGCAGTGCTAGAGACCATAGCCACCCTACAACCTACAATGAGCAGTTCTTC. Translated, it gives CSARDHSHPTTYNEQFF. J is TRBJ2-1 and V is TRBV20-1, with D unresolved. V dropped 0 bases and J dropped 2 bases, with 17 bases sitting between them. From germline, CDR1 is DFQATT and CDR2 SNEGSKA (reference sequence). The CDR3 covers 17 residues.